This TCR beta chain emerged from a study of blood T cell repertoires in COVID-19. Deletions cut 5 bases from V and 0 bases from J, with 8 bases between. This CDR3 has 14 amino acids. From germline, CDR1 is LNHDA and CDR2 SQIVND (reference sequence). Original data processing: Reference gene primer amplification gave nucleated cell count estimates. The assay was immunoSEQ multiplex PCR, and TCRdb's table has in-frame clones only and misses some. V and J calls and clone size come straight from that table; D and trimming were deduced from the DNA. The table lists tens of thousands of clones, over 65% of them singletons.

Specimen: peripheral blood. This rearrangement joins TRBV19 to TRBJ1-3, with no clear D. The clonotype originates from a human donor in a cohort sampled during active COVID-19. CDR3 coding DNA: TGTGCCAGTAGTGCCCAGCGCTCTGGAAACACCATATATTTT. Its protein product is CASSAQRSGNTIYF.